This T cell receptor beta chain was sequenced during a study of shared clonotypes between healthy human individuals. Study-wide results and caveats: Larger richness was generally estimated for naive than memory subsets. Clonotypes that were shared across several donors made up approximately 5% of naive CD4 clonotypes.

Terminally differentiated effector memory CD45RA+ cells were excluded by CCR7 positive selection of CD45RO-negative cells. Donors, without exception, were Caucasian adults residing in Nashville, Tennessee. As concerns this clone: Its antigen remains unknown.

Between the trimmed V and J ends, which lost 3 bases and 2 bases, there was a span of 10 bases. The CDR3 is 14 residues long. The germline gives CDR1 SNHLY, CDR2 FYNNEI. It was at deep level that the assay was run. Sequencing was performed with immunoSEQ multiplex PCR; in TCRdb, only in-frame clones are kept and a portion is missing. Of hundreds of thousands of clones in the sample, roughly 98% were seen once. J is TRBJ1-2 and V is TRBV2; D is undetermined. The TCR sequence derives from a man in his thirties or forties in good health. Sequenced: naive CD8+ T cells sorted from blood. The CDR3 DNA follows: TGTGCCAGCAGTGATGGTGGGAGCAACTATGGCTACACCTTC. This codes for CASSDGGSNYGYTF.